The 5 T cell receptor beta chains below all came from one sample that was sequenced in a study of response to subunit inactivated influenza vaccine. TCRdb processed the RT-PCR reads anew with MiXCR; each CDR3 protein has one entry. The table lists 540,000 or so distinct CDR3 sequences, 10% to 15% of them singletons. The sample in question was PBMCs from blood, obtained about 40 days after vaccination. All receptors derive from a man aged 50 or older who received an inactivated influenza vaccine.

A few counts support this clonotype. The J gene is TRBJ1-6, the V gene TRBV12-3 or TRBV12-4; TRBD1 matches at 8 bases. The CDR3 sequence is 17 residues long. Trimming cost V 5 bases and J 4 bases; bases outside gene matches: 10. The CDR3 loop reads CASSERTGYTYNSPLHF. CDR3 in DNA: TGTGCCAGCAGTGAACGGACAGGGTATACGTATAATTCACCCCTCCACTTT.

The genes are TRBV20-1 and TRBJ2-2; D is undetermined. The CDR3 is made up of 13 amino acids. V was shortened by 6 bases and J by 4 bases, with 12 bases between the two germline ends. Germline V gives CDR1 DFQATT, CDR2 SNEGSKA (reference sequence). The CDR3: CSAPEYFTGELFF. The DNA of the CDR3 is TGCAGTGCCCCCGAGTACTTCACCGGGGAGCTGTTTTTT.

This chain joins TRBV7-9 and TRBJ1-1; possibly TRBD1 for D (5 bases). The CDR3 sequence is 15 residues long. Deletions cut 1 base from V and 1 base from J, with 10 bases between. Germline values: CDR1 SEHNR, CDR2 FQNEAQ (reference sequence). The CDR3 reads CASSLVQGWNTEAFF. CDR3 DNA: TGTGCCAGCAGCTTAGTGCAGGGTTGGAACACTGAAGCTTTCTTT.

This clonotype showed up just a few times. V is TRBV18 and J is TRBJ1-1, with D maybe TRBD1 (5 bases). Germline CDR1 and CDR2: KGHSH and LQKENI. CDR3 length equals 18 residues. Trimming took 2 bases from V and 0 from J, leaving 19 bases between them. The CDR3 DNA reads TGTGCCAGCTCACCAAGTGGAAGGGGCGCGGAGGTGAACACTGAAGCTTTCTTT. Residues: CASSPSGRGAEVNTEAFF.

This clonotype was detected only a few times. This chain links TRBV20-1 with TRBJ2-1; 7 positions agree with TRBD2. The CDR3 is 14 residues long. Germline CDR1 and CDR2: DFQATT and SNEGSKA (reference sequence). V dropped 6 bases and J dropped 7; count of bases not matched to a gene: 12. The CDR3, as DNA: TGCAGTGCAACGACTAGCCCGCAAGTTAATGAGCAGTTCTTC. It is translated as CSATTSPQVNEQFF.